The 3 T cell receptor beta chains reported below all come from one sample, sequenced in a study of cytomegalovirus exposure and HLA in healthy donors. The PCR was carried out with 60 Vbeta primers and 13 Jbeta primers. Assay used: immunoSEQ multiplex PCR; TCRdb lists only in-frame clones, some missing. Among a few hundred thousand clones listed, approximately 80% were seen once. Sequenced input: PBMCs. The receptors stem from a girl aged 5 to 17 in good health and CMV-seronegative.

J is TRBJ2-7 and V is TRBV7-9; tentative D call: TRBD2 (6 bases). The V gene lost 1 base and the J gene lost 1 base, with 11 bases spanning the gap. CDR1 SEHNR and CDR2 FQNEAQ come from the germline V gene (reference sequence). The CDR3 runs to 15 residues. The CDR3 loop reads CASSLGGGGSYEQYF. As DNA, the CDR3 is TGTGCCAGCAGCTTAGGGGGCGGAGGGTCCTACGAGCAGTACTTC.

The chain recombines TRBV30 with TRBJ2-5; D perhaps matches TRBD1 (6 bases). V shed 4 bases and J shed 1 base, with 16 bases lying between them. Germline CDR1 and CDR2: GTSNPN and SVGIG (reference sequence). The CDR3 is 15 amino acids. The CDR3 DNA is TGTGCCTGGACGCCGGGACATAACTCCCAAGAGACCCAGTACTTC. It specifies CAWTPGHNSQETQYF.

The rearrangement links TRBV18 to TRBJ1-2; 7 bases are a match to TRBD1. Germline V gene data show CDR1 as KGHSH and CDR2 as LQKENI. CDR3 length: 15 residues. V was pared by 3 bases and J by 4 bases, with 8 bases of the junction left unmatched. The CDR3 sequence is CASSPNWGQSYGYTF. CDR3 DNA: TGTGCCAGCTCACCTAATTGGGGACAGAGCTATGGCTACACCTTC.